What follows describes a single T cell receptor beta chain. Some clones are missing from TCRdb's copy, which holds only in-frame ones; the method was immunoSEQ multiplex PCR. The data contain tens of thousands of clones, 90% of them singletons. This sample was taken from a study of T cell clones after liver transplantation. Study details: A pre-transplant mixed lymphocyte reaction with TCRbeta sequencing defined graft-donor-reactive clones followed in post-transplant blood. Three of eight recipients were HCV-positive; others had non-autoimmune, non-viral indications.

CDR1 and CDR2 from the germline V gene are SGHRS and YFSETQ. The length of the CDR3 is 17 residues. The V and J ends lost 4 bases and 0 bases, in that order; junction bases with no gene match: 13. The starting material was CD4+ T cells from blood, obtained before liver transplant. The rearrangement links TRBV5-1 to TRBJ2-7; TRBD2 matches 7 bases. This receptor was obtained from a human donor who received a liver transplant. CDR3 bases: TGCGCCAGCAGCCCCTGGGGGGGAGTCTCCGTCTCCTACGAGCAGTACTTC. As protein: CASSPWGGVSVSYEQYF.